The clone carrying this TCR beta chain occurred a few times. The data stem from a study of PD-1 blockade in mismatch repair-deficient tumors. Method: immunoSEQ multiplex PCR; TCRdb's copy keeps in-frame clones and lacks some. Of 70,000 to 95,000 clones in the sample, approximately 80% were seen once. The CDR3 runs to 14 residues. V was cut by 2 bases and J by 4 bases, with 12 bases left in between. CDR1 and CDR2 (germline): KGHSH, LQKENI. PCR or immunohistochemistry showed mismatch repair deficiency in every enrolled patient. TCR sequencing covered a few patients who responded to pembrolizumab. The TCR sequence derives from an adult with mismatch repair-deficient cancer. V gene TRBV18 combines with J gene TRBJ2-7; tentatively, D is TRBD2 (6 bases). Sequencing used peripheral blood, obtained 44 weeks after starting pembrolizumab. The CDR3 protein is CASSPAGPTYEQYF. The DNA for the CDR3 is TGTGCCAGCTCACCAGCGGGACCTACTTACGAGCAGTACTTC.